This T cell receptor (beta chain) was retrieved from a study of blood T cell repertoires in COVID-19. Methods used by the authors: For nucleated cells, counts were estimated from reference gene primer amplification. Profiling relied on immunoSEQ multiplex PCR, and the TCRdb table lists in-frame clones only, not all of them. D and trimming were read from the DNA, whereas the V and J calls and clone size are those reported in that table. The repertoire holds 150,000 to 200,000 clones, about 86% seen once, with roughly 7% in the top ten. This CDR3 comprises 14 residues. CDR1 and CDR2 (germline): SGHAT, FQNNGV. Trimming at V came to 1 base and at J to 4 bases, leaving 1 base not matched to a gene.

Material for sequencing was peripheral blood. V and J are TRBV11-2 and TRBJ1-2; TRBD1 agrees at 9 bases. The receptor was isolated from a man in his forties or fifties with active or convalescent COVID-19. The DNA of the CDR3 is TGTGCCAGCAGCTTAGCGGGACAGGGCTATGGCTACACCTTC. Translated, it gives CASSLAGQGYGYTF.